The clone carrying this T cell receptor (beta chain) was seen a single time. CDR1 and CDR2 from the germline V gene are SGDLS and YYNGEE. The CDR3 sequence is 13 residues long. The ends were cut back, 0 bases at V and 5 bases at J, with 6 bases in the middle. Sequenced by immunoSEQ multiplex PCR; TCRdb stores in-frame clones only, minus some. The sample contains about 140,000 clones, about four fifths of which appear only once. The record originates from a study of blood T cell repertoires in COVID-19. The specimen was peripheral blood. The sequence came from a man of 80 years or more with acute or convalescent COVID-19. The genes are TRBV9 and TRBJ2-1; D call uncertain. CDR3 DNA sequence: TGTGCCAGCAGCGTAGAATCTGACAATGAGCAGTTCTTC. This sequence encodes CASSVESDNEQFF.